The next 31 T cell receptor beta chains were all read from a single sample in a study of shared clonotypes between healthy human individuals. Data came from immunoSEQ multiplex PCR; TCRdb stores just in-frame clones and leaves some out. The repertoire holds more than 850,000 clones, with more than 75% as singletons. Sequences were obtained from memory CD4+ T cells from PBMCs. Subset indicated: CD45RA-negative fraction. These receptors came from a man younger than 30 in good health. Some clones in this sample may be carry-over from other donors' samples.

A single count supports this clone. The CDR3 sequence: CASSPSSVEETQYF. CDR3 DNA: TGTGCCAGCTCACCAAGTTCCGTTGAAGAGACCCAGTACTTC. The genes are TRBV18 and TRBJ2-5; D unresolved. The length of the CDR3 is 14 residues. V was trimmed by 2 bases and J by 3 bases, leaving 10 bases between them. Per germline, CDR1 KGHSH and CDR2 LQKENI.

The chain carries TRBV20-1 and TRBJ2-7, with D hard to call. CDR1 and CDR2 from the germline V gene are DFQATT and SNEGSKA (reference sequence). The ends were cut back, 7 bases at V and 0 bases at J, with 7 bases in the middle. This CDR3 has 11 amino acids. CDR3 sequence reads: CSGQDSYEQYF. In DNA, the CDR3 is TGCAGTGGTCAGGACTCCTACGAGCAGTACTTC.

The gene calls are TRBV29-1 and TRBJ1-5; D is undetermined. The V gene's germline CDR1 is SQVTM and CDR2 ANQGSEA. This CDR3 is 12 amino acids long. Trimming took 7 bases from V and 7 from J, leaving 14 bases between them. The CDR3 loop is CSAATGEQPQHF. CDR3 nucleotide sequence: TGCAGCGCTGCTACGGGTGAGCAGCCCCAGCATTTT.

V and J are TRBV19 and TRBJ1-5; D ambiguous. V lost 7 bases and J lost 7, with 20 bases in between. Germline assignment: CDR1 LNHDA and CDR2 SQIVND (reference sequence). This CDR3 is 15 amino acids long. Here the CDR3 reads CASTSLRTTEQPQHF. Here the CDR3 DNA reads TGTGCCAGTACCTCCCTGCGGACGACTGAGCAGCCCCAGCATTTT.

V gene TRBV10-2 combines with J gene TRBJ2-3; D may be TRBD1 (6 bases). Trimming took off 6 bases at V and 2 bases at J, with 12 bases between the two ends. The length of the CDR3 is 14 residues. Germline loops: CDR1 WSHSY, CDR2 SAAADI. CDR3 DNA: TGCGCCAGCAGGGACAGTTTGTACACAGATACGCAGTATTTT. Translation: CASRDSLYTDTQYF.

The CDR3 region is CASSPGTRSGGELFF. CDR3 DNA sequence: TGTGCCAGCTCACCTGGGACTAGATCTGGCGGGGAGCTGTTTTTT. The V call is TRBV18, the J call TRBJ2-2; TRBD2 matches at 8 bases. This CDR3 region has 15 residues. The germline V gene has CDR1 KGHSH and CDR2 LQKENI. V shed 3 bases and J 7 bases; nucleotides not matched to a gene: 7.

The V and J genes are TRBV6-1 and TRBJ2-1; the match to TRBD2 covers 7 bases. Germline assignment: CDR1 MNHNS and CDR2 SASEGT. This CDR3 spans 15 amino acids. Trimming cost V 6 bases and J 4 bases; bases outside gene matches: 9. The DNA of the CDR3 is TGTGCCAGCAGATCTGGGGCTAGCGGATACAATGAGCAGTTCTTC. Its protein product is CASRSGASGYNEQFF.

V gene TRBV6-1 combines with J gene TRBJ2-3; TRBD1 might be the D (7 bases). The CDR3 has 11 residues. From germline, CDR1 is MNHNS and CDR2 SASEGT. The V gene lost 10 bases and the J gene lost 3 bases, with 8 bases spanning the gap. The CDR3 DNA reads as TGTGCCACAGGGGGGACAGATACGCAGTATTTT. Its translation is CATGGTDTQYF.

This clone was detected a few times. This chain uses TRBV14 with TRBJ2-1, with 8 bases that match TRBD2. CDR1 and CDR2 (germline): SGHDN, FVKESK. Trimming at V came to 4 bases and at J to 2 bases, leaving 7 bases not matched to a gene. This CDR3 has 16 amino acids. For the CDR3, the DNA is TGTGCCAGCAGCCGAGCGGGAGTAGGTCCCTACAATGAGCAGTTCTTC. Protein product: CASSRAGVGPYNEQFF.

V gene TRBV2 combines with J gene TRBJ1-1, with 7 nucleotides matching TRBD1. The V and J ends lost 6 bases and 5 bases, in that order; junction bases with no gene match: 9. Germline-derived CDR1 and CDR2 are SNHLY and FYNNEI. The CDR3 has 14 residues. CDR3 residues: CASRLTGTRTEAFF. CDR3 in DNA: TGTGCCAGCAGGTTGACAGGGACGAGGACTGAAGCTTTCTTT.

This clone was detected once. The chain employs TRBV18 and TRBJ2-7; no definite D call. CDR1 and CDR2 from the germline V gene are KGHSH and LQKENI. V gave up 0 bases and J gave up 1 base, with 4 bases separating them. This CDR3 has 13 amino acids. CDR3 sequence: CASSPPQSYEQYF. The CDR3 region has the DNA TGTGCCAGCTCACCACCACAGTCCTACGAGCAGTACTTC.

CDR3 DNA: TGTGCCAGCAGTGACGACGCGGGAGGCTACAATGAGCAGTTCTTC. It codes for CASSDDAGGYNEQFF. This chain connects TRBV6-4 to TRBJ2-1; 8 bases fit TRBD2. Germline-derived CDR1 and CDR2 are MRHNA and SNTAGT. J gave up 3 bases and V 2 bases, and 3 bases lay outside the gene matches. The CDR3 consists of 15 residues.

The chain couples TRBV27 to TRBJ1-2, with 9 bases that match TRBD1. This CDR3 has 15 amino acids. V lost 5 bases to trimming and J lost 8 bases; unmatched junction nucleotides: 12. CDR1 MNHEY and CDR2 SMNVEV come from the germline V gene (reference sequence). DNA for the CDR3: TGTGCCAGCAGTCCGAGGGACAGGGCCCTGCTAGGCTACACCTTC. This codes for CASSPRDRALLGYTF.

This chain connects TRBV5-1 to TRBJ1-1; D call uncertain. From germline, CDR1 is SGHRS and CDR2 YFSETQ. Trimming pared 0 bases from V and 6 bases from J, leaving 9 bases between. The CDR3 is made up of 13 amino acids. In DNA form, the CDR3 reads TGCGCCAGCAGCTTGGGGGGTTACGCTGAAGCTTTCTTT. Its protein is CASSLGGYAEAFF.

The rearrangement joins TRBV25-1 to TRBJ1-2; D remains ambiguous. CDR1 and CDR2 (germline): MGHDK, SYGVNS. V was shortened by 1 base and J by 4 bases, with 7 bases between the two germline ends. The CDR3 has 13 amino acids. The CDR3 coding sequence is TGTGCCAGCAGTGAATCACAGACCTATGGCTACACCTTC. Its translation: CASSESQTYGYTF.

The CDR3 spells CAWNLAGVETQYF. The CDR3 nucleotides read TGTGCCTGGAATCTAGCGGGAGTCGAGACCCAGTACTTC. The rearrangement links TRBV30 to TRBJ2-5; TRBD2 matches at 10 bases. CDR3 length equals 13 residues. The V gene end was trimmed by 4 bases and the J gene end by 5 bases; junction bases not matched to a gene: 4. CDR1 and CDR2 from the germline V gene are GTSNPN and SVGIG (reference sequence).

The CDR3 coding sequence is TGTGCCAGTAGTCACAGGGTCAAAGAAAAACTGTTTTTT. Residues: CASSHRVKEKLFF. This sequence joins TRBV19 and TRBJ1-4, with D tentatively TRBD1 (6 bases). Germline assignment: CDR1 LNHDA and CDR2 SQIVND (reference sequence). The CDR3 contains 13 residues. V lost 5 bases and J 8 bases, leaving 12 bases between the germline ends. Full variable domain (outside the CDR3, taken from reference TRBV19 and TRBJ1-4): DGGITQSPKYLFRKEGQNVTLSCEQNLNHDAMYWYRQDPGQGLRLIYYSQIVNDFQKGDIAEGYSVSREKKESFPLTVTSAQKNPTAFYLCASSHRVKEKLFFGSGTQLSVL.

V usage is TRBV27 and J usage is TRBJ2-5, with 7 bases that match TRBD1. The germline gives CDR1 MNHEY, CDR2 SMNVEV (reference sequence). The CDR3 spans 12 residues. The junction had 5 bases not matched to a gene; V was cut back by 6 bases and J by 7 bases. The CDR3 is CASRTGAGTQYF. The CDR3 DNA sequence: TGTGCCAGCAGAACAGGGGCGGGGACCCAGTACTTC.

This clone was observed many times. Other nucleotide sequences from this sample produce the same CDR3. This chain connects TRBV11-2 to TRBJ2-5, with 8 bases aligning to TRBD2. The CDR3 consists of 15 residues. V dropped 4 bases and J dropped 5; count of bases not matched to a gene: 9. CDR1 and CDR2 from the germline V gene are SGHAT and FQNNGV. The CDR3 DNA reads TGTGCCAGCAGCTATGGACTAGCTGCCGCGGAGACCCAGTACTTC. Translation: CASSYGLAAAETQYF.

The rearrangement uses TRBV4-2 and TRBJ2-4, with 9 bases lining up with TRBD1. CDR3 size: 13 residues. In germline, CDR1 is LGHNA, CDR2 YNFKEQ. Losses at the gene ends were 0 bases for V and 11 bases for J; bases not matched to a gene: 2. CDR3 DNA sequence: TGTGCCAGCAGCCAAGAGGGACAGGGAGTTCAGTACTTC. Amino acid sequence: CASSQEGQGVQYF.

The chain carries TRBV29-1 and TRBJ1-3; TRBD1 might be the D (6 bases). CDR1 is SQVTM and CDR2 is ANQGSEA in the germline V gene. Trimming took 6 bases from V and 4 from J, leaving 13 bases between them. The CDR3 is 13 residues long. The CDR3 nucleotides read TGCAGCGTATACAGGGTAAACGGAAACACCATATATTTT. Translation gives CSVYRVNGNTIYF.

This clone was observed once. The chain employs TRBV6-6 and TRBJ1-1; no definite D call. The CDR3 is made up of 12 amino acids. The germline CDR1 and CDR2 sequences are MNHNY and SVGAGI (reference sequence). With 2 bases removed from V and 10 bases from J, the gap between germline ends came to 11 bases. CDR3: CASSYAGYGAFF. The CDR3 DNA sequence: TGTGCCAGCAGTTACGCGGGGTATGGAGCTTTCTTT.

As for this clone: The sample has other DNA sequences that encode this CDR3 too. The chain couples TRBV5-6 to TRBJ2-7; D is unclear. CDR1 and CDR2 from the germline V gene are SGHDT and YYEEEE. V lost 0 bases and J 3 bases, leaving 4 bases between the germline ends. The CDR3 has 12 amino acids. CDR3 sequence: CASSLGGYEQYF. The CDR3 nucleotides read TGTGCCAGCAGCTTGGGTGGCTACGAGCAGTACTTC.

V usage is TRBV5-1 and J usage is TRBJ1-1, with 10 nucleotides matching TRBD1. The ends lost 4 bases at V and 4 bases at J; junction bases unmatched: 10. Germline CDR1 reads SGHRS; CDR2 reads YFSETQ. This CDR3 has 16 residues. CDR3 amino acids: CASSPRTGGSGTEAFF. The CDR3 DNA sequence: TGCGCCAGCAGCCCGAGGACAGGGGGGAGTGGCACTGAAGCTTTCTTT. Full variable domain (rest looked up from reference TRBV5-1 and TRBJ1-1): KAGVTQTPRYLIKTRGQQVTLSCSPISGHRSVSWYQQTPGQGLQFLFEYFSETQRNKGNFPGRFSGRQFSNSRSEMNVSTLELGDSALYLCASSPRTGGSGTEAFFGQGTRLTVV.

The chain recombines TRBV5-6 with TRBJ2-4, with TRBD2 as a possible D gene (6 bases). The CDR3 is 17 residues long. Germline CDR1 reads SGHDT; CDR2 reads YYEEEE. The germline V and J ends were trimmed by 4 bases and 5 bases, with 22 bases remaining between them. For the CDR3, the DNA is TGTGCCAGCAGCGCTCCCTCCGGAGGGCCTGGAGAAAACATTCAGTACTTC. Encoded protein: CASSAPSGGPGENIQYF. The full variable domain, in which reference TRBV5-6 and TRBJ2-4 provide the parts outside the CDR3, is DAGVTQSPTHLIKTRGQQVTLRCSPKSGHDTVSWYQQALGQGPQFIFQYYEEEERQRGNFPDRFSGHQFPNYSSELNVNALLLGDSALYLCASSAPSGGPGENIQYFGAGTRLSVL.

J is TRBJ2-7 and V is TRBV2; D call uncertain. Germline V gene data show CDR1 as SNHLY and CDR2 as FYNNEI. This CDR3 contains 12 residues. V lost 3 bases to trimming and J lost 7 bases, with 10 bases between them. The CDR3 spells CASSERRAEQYF. In nucleotides, the CDR3 is TGTGCCAGCAGTGAGCGTAGGGCGGAGCAGTACTTC. The variable domain in full, completed from reference TRBV2 and TRBJ2-7, reads EPEVTQTPSHQVTQMGQEVILRCVPISNHLYFYWYRQILGQKVEFLVSFYNNEISEKSEIFDDQFSVERPDGSNFTLKIRSTKLEDSAMYFCASSERRAEQYFGPGTRLTVT.

This clone showed up just a few times. J is TRBJ2-7 and V is TRBV7-8; tentative D call: TRBD2 (6 bases). This CDR3 has 15 amino acids. Trimming took 6 bases from V and 6 from J, leaving 21 bases between them. From germline, CDR1 is SGHVS and CDR2 FQNEAQ. The CDR3, as DNA: TGTGCCAGCAGTTACGTCCGGGGAGGATCGGGCGAGCAGTACTTC. This sequence encodes CASSYVRGGSGEQYF.

This chain uses TRBV5-1 with TRBJ2-5; D gene unclear. The germline CDR1 and CDR2 sequences are SGHRS and YFSETQ. V dropped 0 bases and J dropped 1 base, with 19 bases sitting between them. The CDR3 length is 18 residues. CDR3 in amino acids: CASSLAQTSDYGQETQYF. The DNA of the CDR3 is TGCGCCAGCAGCTTGGCCCAAACTTCGGATTACGGCCAAGAGACCCAGTACTTC. Combining the CDR3 with reference TRBV5-1 and TRBJ2-5 gives the whole variable domain KAGVTQTPRYLIKTRGQQVTLSCSPISGHRSVSWYQQTPGQGLQFLFEYFSETQRNKGNFPGRFSGRQFSNSRSEMNVSTLELGDSALYLCASSLAQTSDYGQETQYFGPGTRLLVL.

The rearrangement joins TRBV15 to TRBJ2-7; TRBD1 might be the D (5 bases). Germline V gene sequence: CDR1 LNHNV, CDR2 YYDKDF (reference sequence). V was cut by 0 bases and J by 6 bases, with 9 bases left in between. The CDR3 is 13 residues long. CDR3 sequence reads: CATSRDRAGEQYF. CDR3 nucleotide sequence: TGTGCCACCAGCAGAGACAGGGCAGGCGAGCAGTACTTC.

J is TRBJ2-2 and V is TRBV5-1, with 9 bases fitting TRBD1. The CDR3 is made up of 15 amino acids. V shed 4 bases, J shed 7 bases, and the junction held 8 bases outside the gene matches. Germline V gene lookup returns CDR1 SGHRS and CDR2 YFSETQ. DNA for the CDR3: TGCGCCAGCAGCCAACAGGGGGCGCTGGGCGGGGAGCTGTTTTTT. Translation: CASSQQGALGGELFF.

The chain has TRBV11-2 and TRBJ2-1, with 8 nucleotides matching TRBD1. Germline V gene lookup returns CDR1 SGHAT and CDR2 FQNNGV. CDR3 length equals 15 residues. J was trimmed by 1 base and V by 5 bases; bases with no gene match: 4. The CDR3, as DNA: TGTGCCAGCAGCCCTGGACAGGGATCCTACAATGAGCAGTTCTTC. Protein sequence: CASSPGQGSYNEQFF.